Listed below are T cell receptor beta chains from one sample, sequenced in a study of T cell responses to AZD1222 COVID-19 vaccine. Produced via immunoSEQ multiplex PCR; TCRdb's table is partial and in-frame only. The sample has 90,000 or so clones, 89% seen once. The source was peripheral blood, collected on day 0 of AZD1222 vaccination. The receptors derive from an adult in good health. CDR3s include the opening cysteine and the closing phenylalanine or tryptophan. A D gene is named only where the DNA matches it firmly. The size field is filled for only some rows; it gives once, few, many or a size class.

d_call: -; clone_size: -; j_call: TRBJ1-1; v_call: TRBV2; cdr3_aa: CASSEGVGTEAFF; cdr3_nt: TGTGCCAGCAGTGAAGGTGTGGGCACTGAAGCTTTCTTT
d_call: TRBD2; clone_size: -; j_call: TRBJ2-2; v_call: TRBV29-1; cdr3_aa: CSSTGGSGTGELFF; cdr3_nt: TGCAGCTCGACGGGGGGGTCGGGCACCGGGGAGCTGTTTTTT
d_call: TRBD1; clone_size: -; j_call: TRBJ2-1; v_call: TRBV11-2; cdr3_aa: CASSDGRGRRDEQFF; cdr3_nt: TGTGCCAGCAGCGACGGCAGGGGGCGCCGAGATGAGCAGTTCTTC
d_call: -; clone_size: -; j_call: TRBJ2-7; v_call: TRBV4-1; cdr3_aa: CASSQQEVPDGEQYF; cdr3_nt: TGCGCCAGCAGCCAACAGGAGGTGCCAGACGGCGAGCAGTACTTC
d_call: -; clone_size: -; j_call: TRBJ2-7; v_call: TRBV6-5; cdr3_aa: CASTPRQDSSYEQYF; cdr3_nt: TGTGCCAGCACCCCGCGACAGGACAGCTCCTACGAGCAGTACTTC
d_call: -; clone_size: -; j_call: TRBJ2-2; v_call: TRBV3-1/TRBV3-2; cdr3_aa: CASSQEGLTGELFF; cdr3_nt: TGTGCCAGCAGCCAAGAAGGGCTAACCGGGGAGCTGTTTTTT
d_call: -; clone_size: -; j_call: TRBJ1-5; v_call: TRBV6-6; cdr3_aa: CASSVPGARNQPQHF; cdr3_nt: TGTGCCAGCAGTGTACCGGGAGCTCGCAATCAGCCCCAGCATTTT
d_call: TRBD1; clone_size: -; j_call: TRBJ1-4; v_call: TRBV2; cdr3_aa: CAGTGTGGEKLFF; cdr3_nt: TGTGCCGGTACCGGGACAGGGGGTGAAAAACTGTTTTTT
d_call: -; clone_size: -; j_call: TRBJ1-2; v_call: TRBV19; cdr3_aa: CASSTVPGHYGYTF; cdr3_nt: TGTGCCAGTAGTACCGTGCCGGGACACTATGGCTACACCTTC
d_call: TRBD1; clone_size: -; j_call: TRBJ1-2; v_call: TRBV10-3; cdr3_aa: CAISGGQGWGYTF; cdr3_nt: TGTGCCATCAGTGGAGGACAGGGTTGGGGCTACACCTTC
d_call: -; clone_size: -; j_call: TRBJ1-1; v_call: TRBV2; cdr3_aa: CASSVGGLNTEAFF; cdr3_nt: TGTGCCAGCAGTGTTGGCGGATTGAACACTGAAGCTTTCTTT
d_call: TRBD1; clone_size: -; j_call: TRBJ2-7; v_call: TRBV6-2/TRBV6-3; cdr3_aa: CASSYGTVRRYEQYF; cdr3_nt: TGTGCCAGCAGTTACGGGACAGTGAGGAGGTACGAGCAGTACTTC
d_call: -; clone_size: -; j_call: TRBJ1-3; v_call: TRBV21-1; cdr3_aa: CASSKPAVPGNTIYF; cdr3_nt: TGTGCCAGCAGCAAGCCGGCAGTCCCTGGAAACACCATATATTTT
d_call: -; clone_size: once; j_call: TRBJ2-1; v_call: TRBV7-3; cdr3_aa: CASSLGRINEQFF; cdr3_nt: TGTGCCAGCAGCTTGGGGCGAATCAATGAGCAGTTCTTC
d_call: TRBD1; clone_size: -; j_call: TRBJ1-1; v_call: TRBV5-4; cdr3_aa: CASSSPPTGAGREAFF; cdr3_nt: TGTGCCAGCAGCTCGCCCCCGACAGGGGCCGGTAGAGAAGCTTTCTTT
d_call: -; clone_size: -; j_call: TRBJ1-3; v_call: TRBV18; cdr3_aa: CASSPNPGFSGNTIYF; cdr3_nt: TGTGCCAGCTCACCTAATCCCGGATTCTCTGGAAACACCATATATTTT
d_call: -; clone_size: -; j_call: TRBJ1-5; v_call: TRBV6-2/TRBV6-3; cdr3_aa: CASSYGGQPQHF; cdr3_nt: TGTGCCAGCAGTTACGGCGGTCAGCCCCAGCATTTT
d_call: TRBD1; clone_size: -; j_call: TRBJ1-2; v_call: TRBV11-2; cdr3_aa: CASSLGQGASGYTF; cdr3_nt: TGTGCCAGCAGCTTAGGCCAGGGGGCTAGTGGCTACACCTTC
d_call: TRBD1; clone_size: -; j_call: TRBJ2-7; v_call: TRBV10-1; cdr3_aa: CAHFSHRDRAGLSSYEQYF; cdr3_nt: TGCGCCCATTTTTCTCACCGGGACAGGGCTGGATTGAGCTCCTACGAGCAGTACTTC
d_call: -; clone_size: few; j_call: TRBJ1-4; v_call: TRBV30; cdr3_aa: CAWSVYGQKLFF; cdr3_nt: TGTGCCTGGAGTGTTTATGGCCAAAAACTGTTTTTT
d_call: TRBD1; clone_size: -; j_call: TRBJ1-1; v_call: TRBV2; cdr3_aa: CASSDPRPEGAGAEAFF; cdr3_nt: TGTGCCAGCAGTGACCCCCGGCCGGAGGGGGCCGGGGCTGAAGCTTTCTTT
d_call: -; clone_size: -; j_call: TRBJ2-1; v_call: TRBV12-3/TRBV12-4; cdr3_aa: CASSLQYNEQFF; cdr3_nt: TGTGCCAGCAGTTTACAGTACAATGAGCAGTTCTTC
d_call: -; clone_size: -; j_call: TRBJ2-3; v_call: TRBV3-1/TRBV3-2; cdr3_aa: CASSQEGVGTQYF; cdr3_nt: TGTGCCAGCAGCCAAGAGGGCGTGGGAACGCAGTATTTT
d_call: -; clone_size: -; j_call: TRBJ1-5; v_call: TRBV5-1; cdr3_aa: CASSEDGHSNQPQHF; cdr3_nt: TGCGCCAGCAGCGAGGACGGACATAGCAATCAGCCCCAGCATTTT
d_call: -; clone_size: -; j_call: TRBJ1-5; v_call: TRBV3-1/TRBV3-2; cdr3_aa: CASRRARGRHGNQPQHF; cdr3_nt: TGTGCCAGCAGGAGGGCCAGGGGCAGGCACGGCAATCAGCCCCAGCATTTT
d_call: -; clone_size: -; j_call: TRBJ1-6; v_call: TRBV5-6; cdr3_aa: CASSFSYSPLHF; cdr3_nt: TGTGCCAGCAGCTTTTCGTATTCACCCCTCCACTTT
d_call: TRBD1; clone_size: -; j_call: TRBJ1-3; v_call: TRBV2; cdr3_aa: CASRPGQGAPGNTIYF; cdr3_nt: TGTGCCAGCAGGCCGGGACAGGGGGCGCCTGGAAACACCATATATTTT
d_call: TRBD1; clone_size: -; j_call: TRBJ1-6; v_call: TRBV2; cdr3_aa: CASSSQGADNSPLHF; cdr3_nt: TGTGCCAGCAGTTCCCAGGGGGCAGATAATTCACCCCTCCACTTT
d_call: -; clone_size: -; j_call: TRBJ2-3; v_call: TRBV30; cdr3_aa: CAWIPWGGASTDTQYF; cdr3_nt: TGTGCCTGGATCCCCTGGGGGGGGGCTAGCACAGATACGCAGTATTTT
d_call: -; clone_size: once; j_call: TRBJ1-5; v_call: TRBV6-5; cdr3_aa: CASSPTEDQPQHF; cdr3_nt: TGTGCCAGCAGCCCGACGGAAGATCAGCCCCAGCATTTT
d_call: TRBD1; clone_size: -; j_call: TRBJ2-1; v_call: TRBV5-1; cdr3_aa: CASSSLPGQGAGEQFF; cdr3_nt: TGCGCCAGCAGCTCACTTCCGGGACAGGGGGCTGGTGAGCAGTTCTTC
d_call: -; clone_size: -; j_call: TRBJ1-1; v_call: TRBV29-1; cdr3_aa: CSVVGFAEAFF; cdr3_nt: TGCAGCGTTGTCGGTTTTGCTGAAGCTTTCTTT
d_call: -; clone_size: -; j_call: TRBJ1-3; v_call: TRBV2; cdr3_aa: CASSGAAGNTIYF; cdr3_nt: TGTGCCAGCAGTGGGGCGGCTGGAAACACCATATATTTT
d_call: TRBD2; clone_size: -; j_call: TRBJ2-3; v_call: TRBV6-2/TRBV6-3; cdr3_aa: CASSPWLAGTSTDTQYF; cdr3_nt: TGTGCCAGCAGTCCCTGGCTAGCGGGGACTAGCACAGATACGCAGTATTTT
d_call: TRBD2; clone_size: -; j_call: TRBJ2-2; v_call: TRBV6-2/TRBV6-3; cdr3_aa: CASSHPIAGRGGELFF; cdr3_nt: TGTGCCAGCAGCCACCCTATAGCGGGGCGTGGCGGGGAGCTGTTTTTT
d_call: -; clone_size: -; j_call: TRBJ2-1; v_call: TRBV28; cdr3_aa: CASSLRINEQFF; cdr3_nt: TGTGCCAGCAGTTTAAGGATCAATGAGCAGTTCTTC
d_call: TRBD2; clone_size: many; j_call: TRBJ2-2; v_call: TRBV27; cdr3_aa: CASSGTSGTLTGELFF; cdr3_nt: TGTGCCAGCAGCGGGACTAGCGGTACCCTGACGGGGGAGCTGTTTTTT
d_call: -; clone_size: -; j_call: TRBJ1-2; v_call: TRBV3-1/TRBV3-2; cdr3_aa: CASSQDADSHGYTF; cdr3_nt: TGTGCCAGCAGCCAAGATGCGGACAGCCATGGCTACACCTTC
d_call: TRBD1; clone_size: -; j_call: TRBJ1-4; v_call: TRBV7-6; cdr3_aa: CASSFGQGAGGEKLFF; cdr3_nt: TGTGCCAGCAGCTTTGGACAGGGGGCTGGTGGTGAAAAACTGTTTTTT
d_call: -; clone_size: few; j_call: TRBJ2-7; v_call: TRBV21-1; cdr3_aa: CASSRPGLVGYEQYF; cdr3_nt: TGTGCCAGCAGCAGACCGGGACTAGTAGGGTACGAGCAGTACTTC
d_call: -; clone_size: -; j_call: TRBJ1-6; v_call: TRBV6-6; cdr3_aa: CASSPVRNSPLHF; cdr3_nt: TGTGCCAGCAGTCCTGTCAGAAATTCACCCCTCCACTTT